One and the same sample provided the 13 T cell receptor beta chains below, sequenced in a study of blood T cell repertoires in COVID-19. Libraries were prepared by immunoSEQ multiplex PCR; TCRdb keeps only in-frame clonotypes and omits some of them. The data hold fewer than 400,000 clones, with 75% to 90% observed a single time. What was sequenced was PBMCs or T cells enriched from blood (not recorded which). The receptors stem from a man in his 60s who had recovered from COVID-19.

The chain is built from TRBV3-1 (or the pseudogene TRBV3-2) and TRBJ2-7; D might be TRBD1 (5 bases). In germline, CDR1 is LGHDT, CDR2 YNNKEL (reference sequence). The germline V and J ends were trimmed by 4 bases and 4 bases, with 11 bases remaining between them. The CDR3 runs to 13 residues. The chain's CDR3 is CASSRQQAYEQYF. The CDR3 DNA reads TGTGCCAGCAGCCGACAACAGGCTTACGAGCAGTACTTC.

This chain joins TRBV2 and TRBJ2-5; 10 positions agree with TRBD1. The junction had 3 bases not matched to a gene; V was cut back by 0 bases and J by 5 bases. The CDR3 runs 15 residues. The V gene's germline CDR1 is SNHLY and CDR2 FYNNEI. CDR3 sequence: CASSEATGGWETQYF. CDR3 in DNA: TGTGCCAGCAGTGAAGCGACAGGGGGCTGGGAGACCCAGTACTTC.

The rearrangement uses TRBV5-1 and TRBJ1-4, with 7 positions matching TRBD1. J gave up 10 bases and V 4 bases, and 10 bases lay outside the gene matches. The germline gives CDR1 SGHRS, CDR2 YFSETQ. The CDR3 extends over 14 amino acids. Here the CDR3 DNA reads TGCGCCAGCAGCACAGCCGGGACAGACGGAAAACTGTTTTTT. Translated, it gives CASSTAGTDGKLFF. The full variable domain, its missing parts supplied by reference TRBV5-1 and TRBJ1-4, is KAGVTQTPRYLIKTRGQQVTLSCSPISGHRSVSWYQQTPGQGLQFLFEYFSETQRNKGNFPGRFSGRQFSNSRSEMNVSTLELGDSALYLCASSTAGTDGKLFFGSGTQLSVL.

V and J are TRBV9 and TRBJ2-1; 10 bases agree with TRBD2. CDR3 length: 17 amino acids. The J segment lost 2 bases and the V segment lost 0 bases, leaving 5 bases of the junction unmatched. Germline V gene lookup returns CDR1 SGDLS and CDR2 YYNGEE. The CDR3 region has the DNA TGTGCCAGCAGCGTAGGGCTAGCGGGAGTCCCCTACAATGAGCAGTTCTTC. Residues: CASSVGLAGVPYNEQFF. The full variable domain, completed using reference TRBV9 and TRBJ2-1, is DSGVTQTPKHLITATGQRVTLRCSPRSGDLSVYWYQQSLDQGLQFLIQYYNGEERAKGNILERFSAQQFPDLHSELNLSSLELGDSALYFCASSVGLAGVPYNEQFFGPGTRLTVL.

The chain uses TRBV14 and TRBJ1-4; 8 bases are shared with TRBD1. The V and J ends lost 1 base and 0 bases, in that order; junction bases with no gene match: 1. This CDR3 has 16 residues. Germline-derived CDR1 and CDR2 are SGHDN and FVKESK. The CDR3 protein is CASSQGTGTTNEKLFF. DNA of the CDR3: TGTGCCAGCAGCCAAGGGACAGGGACAACTAATGAAAAACTGTTTTTT.

V gene TRBV24-1 combines with J gene TRBJ1-5; the match to TRBD1 covers 7 bases. Germline V gene data show CDR1 as KGHDR and CDR2 as SFDVKD. The CDR3 length is 16 residues. The V gene end was trimmed by 4 bases and the J gene end by 2 bases; junction bases not matched to a gene: 7. The CDR3 DNA reads as TGTGCCACCAGTGACCGGAGAGGGGGCGGCAATCAGCCCCAGCATTTT. It is translated as CATSDRRGGGNQPQHF.

This clone was seen once. This chain connects TRBV10-2 to TRBJ2-1; TRBD1 aligns across 7 bases. J was trimmed by 1 base and V by 8 bases; bases with no gene match: 8. The CDR3 runs to 15 residues. The V gene's germline CDR1 is WSHSY and CDR2 SAAADI. The CDR3 sequence: CASELDRASYNEQFF. The CDR3 DNA follows: TGCGCCAGCGAACTAGACAGGGCTTCCTACAATGAGCAGTTCTTC.

J is TRBJ2-3 and V is TRBV23-1; TRBD1 might be the D (5 bases). TRBV23-1 is annotated as an ORF whose role is uncertain. The V end was cut by 1 base, the J end by 3 bases, with 14 bases between. CDR3 length: 16 residues. CDR3: CASSQFIQGPTDTQYF. As DNA, the CDR3 is TGCGCCAGCAGTCAATTTATCCAGGGCCCAACAGATACGCAGTATTTT.

Only one count was recorded for this clone. Germline and junction disagree at one end, which may indicate a read error. The gene calls are TRBV18 and TRBJ1-2; D ambiguous. CDR3 length: 18 amino acids. The germline gives CDR1 KGHSH, CDR2 LQKENI. CDR3 protein: CASFHPVTSGPVNFGYTF. The DNA for the CDR3 is TGTGCCAGCTTCCACCCCGTTACCTCAGGCCCCGTGAACTTTGGCTACACCTTC.

The rearrangement joins TRBV5-1 to TRBJ1-4; D call uncertain. Trimming cost V 2 bases and J 5 bases, with 10 bases left between them. Germline V CDR1 and CDR2: SGHRS, YFSETQ. The CDR3 runs 14 residues. CDR3 amino acids: CASSFPGGNEKLFF. The CDR3 DNA sequence: TGCGCCAGCAGCTTTCCGGGTGGGAATGAAAAACTGTTTTTT. The whole variable domain, filled in from reference TRBV5-1 and TRBJ1-4, reads KAGVTQTPRYLIKTRGQQVTLSCSPISGHRSVSWYQQTPGQGLQFLFEYFSETQRNKGNFPGRFSGRQFSNSRSEMNVSTLELGDSALYLCASSFPGGNEKLFFGSGTQLSVL.

The chain recombines TRBV27 with TRBJ1-1, with D maybe TRBD1 (6 bases). The germline V gene encodes CDR1 MNHEY and CDR2 SMNVEV (reference sequence). This CDR3 has 15 amino acids. Trimming removed 4 bases at V and 0 bases at J, with 12 bases between. The CDR3 bases are TGTGCCAGCAGTTCACAGGGTCTCATGAACACTGAAGCTTTCTTT. Translated: CASSSQGLMNTEAFF.

V is TRBV11-3 and J is TRBJ1-1; D is unresolved. The CDR3 consists of 13 residues. Germline V gene data show CDR1 as SGHNT and CDR2 as YENEEA. V was shortened by 2 bases and J by 0 bases, with 4 bases between the two germline ends. CDR3 DNA: TGTGCCAGCAGCTTAACACTGAACACTGAAGCTTTCTTT. Its translation: CASSLTLNTEAFF.

The chain is built from TRBV18 and TRBJ2-3; 7 bases match TRBD2. This CDR3 has 13 amino acids. Germline CDR1 and CDR2: KGHSH and LQKENI. The V and J ends lost 10 bases and 1 base, in that order; junction bases with no gene match: 5. As DNA, the CDR3 is TGTGCCAACGCTGGGGGGGGCACAGATACGCAGTATTTT. Translated: CANAGGGTDTQYF. The variable domain in full, completed from reference TRBV18 and TRBJ2-3, reads NAGVMQNPRHLVRRRGQEARLRCSPMKGHSHVYWYRQLPEEGLKFMVYLQKENIIDESGMPKERFSAEFPKEGPSILRIQQVVRGDSAAYFCANAGGGTDTQYFGPGTRLTVL.